This paragraph reports one T cell receptor beta chain. Antigen specificity is unknown. These data are taken from a study of OX40 agonist ivuxolimab in advanced cancers. Whole-study findings and limits: Among T cells, CD8+ cells averaged more expanded clones than CD4+ cells.

V gave up 4 bases and J gave up 4 bases; unmatched junction bases: 7. Germline loops: CDR1 SGHRS, CDR2 YFSETQ. This CDR3 region has 14 residues. This table comes from immunoSEQ multiplex PCR, and its TCRdb copy is limited to in-frame clones, with some not included. Of about 88,000 clones in the sample, around 87% were seen once. The receptor was isolated from an adult with an advanced solid tumor such as melanoma, head and neck, liver or kidney cancer. This specimen consisted of CD4+ or CD8+ T cells sorted from blood, obtained in a trial of the OX40 agonist ivuxolimab. This rearrangement joins TRBV5-1 to TRBJ2-7; 8 nucleotides line up with TRBD1. The CDR3 spells CASSPGQGAYEQYF. The DNA of the CDR3 is TGCGCCAGCAGCCCTGGACAGGGAGCATACGAGCAGTACTTC.